A single sample is the source of the 3 T cell receptor beta chains below, sequenced in a study of T cell changes during pregnancy in multiple sclerosis. Assay: immunoSEQ multiplex PCR; the TCRdb copy retains only in-frame clones and omits some. This table has around 50,000 clones, about 91% appearing once. Sequenced here: CD4+ T cells from peripheral blood mononuclear cells, sampled in the second trimester of pregnancy. The receptors come from a female donor with multiple sclerosis, enrolled in a pregnancy study.

The gene calls are TRBV28 and TRBJ2-7; maybe TRBD2 (6 bases). The V gene's germline CDR1 is MDHEN and CDR2 SYDVKM. V dropped 5 bases and J dropped 7 bases, with 18 bases sitting between them. The CDR3 totals 14 residues. CDR3 DNA sequence: TGTGCCAGCAGTACAACGGGGAGGTCAGGAGAGCAGTACTTC. Translation: CASSTTGRSGEQYF.

The chain links TRBV5-1 to TRBJ2-3; 7 positions agree with TRBD2. The CDR3 contains 16 residues. In germline, CDR1 is SGHRS, CDR2 YFSETQ. The J segment lost 0 bases and the V segment lost 0 bases, leaving 4 bases of the junction unmatched. The CDR3 DNA sequence: TGCGCCAGCAGCTTGGCCGGGGGGTATAGCACAGATACGCAGTATTTT. Encoded protein: CASSLAGGYSTDTQYF.

The rearrangement uses TRBV29-1 and TRBJ2-7, with TRBD2 matching 8 bases. The germline gives CDR1 SQVTM, CDR2 ANQGSEA. Losses at the gene ends were 6 bases for V and 1 base for J; bases not matched to a gene: 5. The CDR3 is 13 amino acids. In DNA form, the CDR3 reads TGCAGCGTCTCGACTAGCGTGTCCTACGAGCAGTACTTC. Translating gives CSVSTSVSYEQYF.